This paragraph reports one T cell receptor (beta chain). The data are from a study of T cells expressing NK-cell markers. On the study more broadly: Sorted CD3+CD56-NKG2C+, CD3+CD56+NKG2C+ and CD3+CD56+NKG2C- T cells supplied the TCR beta repertoires.

The germline CDR1 and CDR2 sequences are SGHDT and YYEEEE. The CDR3 sequence is 14 residues long. Using the 5' RACE reads, TCRdb records one entry per CDR3 protein without DNA. The ten most abundant clones cover about 18% of a sample with under 200,000 distinct CDR3 sequences. Input material: blood T cells: a sorted CD56 or NKG2C T cell subset, CD4+ or CD8+ T cells, or bulk PBMC T cells (not recorded which). The chain joins TRBV5-6 to TRBJ1-1. The receptor comes from a woman between 18 and 70 years old in good health. CDR3 amino acids: CASRFRTLNTEAFF.